This T cell receptor (beta chain) derives from a study of T cells after yellow fever vaccination. The CDR3 covers 15 residues. V dropped 6 bases and J dropped 6 bases, with 17 bases sitting between them. TCRdb itself ran the 5' RACE reads through MiXCR, one entry per CDR3 protein. Of some 670,000 distinct CDR3 sequences listed, 10% to 15% are singletons. This specimen was PBMCs, taken on the day of the yellow fever booster vaccination. The sequence came from a man aged 25 to 40 who received the YFV17D yellow fever vaccine. The rearrangement joins TRBV12-3 or TRBV12-4 to TRBJ2-2; perhaps TRBD1 as D (6 bases). The chain's CDR3 is CASSFEYRAAGELFF. The CDR3 DNA reads TGTGCCAGCAGCTTCGAATACAGGGCCGCCGGGGAGCTGTTTTTT.